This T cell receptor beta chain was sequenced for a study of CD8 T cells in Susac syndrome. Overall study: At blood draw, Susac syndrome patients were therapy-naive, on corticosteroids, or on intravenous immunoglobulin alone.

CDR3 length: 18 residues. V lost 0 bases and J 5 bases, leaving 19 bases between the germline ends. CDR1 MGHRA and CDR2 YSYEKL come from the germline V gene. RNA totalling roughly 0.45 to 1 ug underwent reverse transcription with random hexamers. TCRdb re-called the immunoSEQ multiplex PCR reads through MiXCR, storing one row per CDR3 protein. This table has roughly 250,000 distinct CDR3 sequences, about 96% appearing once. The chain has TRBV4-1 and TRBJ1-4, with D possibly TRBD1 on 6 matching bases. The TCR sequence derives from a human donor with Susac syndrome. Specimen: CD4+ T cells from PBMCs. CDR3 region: CASSQERLGASGNEKLFF. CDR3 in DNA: TGCGCCAGCAGCCAAGAACGTCTGGGGGCTTCGGGCAATGAAAAACTGTTTTTT.